Below, 2 T cell receptor beta chains from the same sample are listed, as sequenced in a study of cytomegalovirus exposure and HLA in healthy donors. Use of 60 Vbeta and 13 Jbeta primers characterized the PCR. Data came from immunoSEQ multiplex PCR; TCRdb stores just in-frame clones and leaves some out. The sample yields more than 95,000 clones, less than 85% seen once. The source material was PBMCs. Receptors were obtained from a young man in good health and CMV-seropositive.

This chain connects TRBV6-5 to TRBJ1-1, with unresolved D. Germline V CDR1 and CDR2: MNHEY, SVGAGI. Trimming stripped 5 bases from V and 1 base from J, with 8 bases between. The CDR3 sequence is 13 residues long. DNA for the CDR3: TGTGCCAGCAGTGCTTCCAGGAACACTGAAGCTTTCTTT. Residues: CASSASRNTEAFF.

The rearrangement joins TRBV29-1 to TRBJ2-7; D might be TRBD1 (6 bases). The CDR3 is 15 amino acids. Germline V gene lookup returns CDR1 SQVTM and CDR2 ANQGSEA. Trimming removed 4 bases from V and 6 bases from J, with 22 bases in between. CDR3 nucleotide sequence: TGCAGCGTTGGCAGCCCCCAGGGGACGGGCGGCGAGCAGTACTTC. It is translated as CSVGSPQGTGGEQYF.